Below are 20 T cell receptor beta chains sequenced from a single sample in a study of T cell repertoires in cytomegalovirus infection. These receptors' targets are unknown. TCRdb passed the reads through MiXCR, listing each CDR3 protein once. The sample has approximately 300,000 distinct CDR3 sequences, around 29% seen once. The sequenced sample was cultured PBMCs, obtained from culture after CMV antigen stimulation. The receptors were gathered from a human donor in good health (CMV status not recorded). Some clones in this sample may be carry-over from other donors' samples.

This clonotype was observed a few times. The genes are TRBV19 and TRBJ1-5; 8 bases map to TRBD1. Germline CDR1 reads LNHDA; CDR2 reads SQIVND (reference sequence). V lost 5 bases, J lost 7 bases, and 4 bases stayed unmatched. The CDR3 is 13 amino acids. CDR3 DNA sequence: TGTGCCAGTAGTGAGACAGGGGCCCAGCCCCAGCATTTT. Protein product: CASSETGAQPQHF.

CDR3 nucleotides: TGTGCCAGCGAGGGGGGCACCCGTACAAACACCATATATTTT. Its protein is CASEGGTRTNTIYF. This sequence joins TRBV12-3 or TRBV12-4 and TRBJ1-3; weak D call: TRBD1 (6 bases). V lost 8 bases and J 6 bases, leaving 17 bases between the germline ends. The CDR3 extends over 14 amino acids.

This clonotype was observed a handful of times. The rearrangement links TRBV5-4 to TRBJ1-4, with D perhaps matching TRBD1 (6 bases). This CDR3 region has 15 residues. Trimming took off 2 bases at V and 6 bases at J, with 14 bases between the two ends. Looked up from germline, CDR1 is SGHNT and CDR2 is YYREEE (reference sequence). CDR3 in amino acids: CASSLQGSPHEKLFF. The CDR3 region has the DNA TGTGCCAGCAGCTTACAGGGCAGCCCCCATGAAAAACTGTTTTTT.

This clonotype was recorded a few times. The chain links TRBV27 to TRBJ2-7, with 7 bases matching TRBD1. In germline, CDR1 is MNHEY, CDR2 SMNVEV (reference sequence). Trimming at V came to 8 bases and at J to 3 bases, leaving 10 bases not matched to a gene. The CDR3 is 14 amino acids. CDR3 sequence (DNA): TGTGCCAGCTCCCGGGACAGATCATTCTACGAGCAGTACTTC. Translated, it gives CASSRDRSFYEQYF.

This clonotype came up many times. V gene TRBV11-2 combines with J gene TRBJ2-5; no firm D call. The germline V and J ends were trimmed by 1 base and 3 bases, with 6 bases remaining between them. There are 13 residues in the CDR3. Germline assignment: CDR1 SGHAT and CDR2 FQNNGV. The CDR3 DNA reads as TGTGCCAGCAGCTTAGGACTTAAAGAGACCCAGTACTTC. Its protein is CASSLGLKETQYF.

V gene TRBV19 combines with J gene TRBJ2-2; D is undetermined. V was clipped by 3 bases and J by 0 bases, with 8 bases between them. The CDR3 is 15 residues long. Germline CDR1 and CDR2: LNHDA and SQIVND (reference sequence). The CDR3 DNA is TGTGCCAGTAGTATCTCCGTCGCGAACACCGGGGAGCTGTTTTTT. It encodes CASSISVANTGELFF.

This clonotype has just a few counts. This chain links TRBV5-4 with TRBJ2-1; 13 bases are shared with TRBD2. The CDR3 has 16 amino acids. V lost 4 bases, J lost 9 bases, and 10 bases stayed unmatched. Germline CDR1 is SGHNT and CDR2 is YYREEE (reference sequence). CDR3 amino acids: CASSLGGTSGMGEQFF. CDR3 in DNA: TGTGCCAGCAGCCTGGGTGGGACTAGCGGGATGGGTGAGCAGTTCTTC. Full variable domain (missing parts from reference TRBV5-4 and TRBJ2-1): ETGVTQSPTHLIKTRGQQVTLRCSSQSGHNTVSWYQQALGQGPQFIFQYYREEENGRGNFPPRFSGLQFPNYSSELNVNALELDDSALYLCASSLGGTSGMGEQFFGPGTRLTVL.

This clonotype was observed many times. The chain carries TRBV7-2 and TRBJ1-1; D is unclear. Trimming removed 1 base at V and 7 bases at J, with 10 bases between. The CDR3 extends over 13 amino acids. Germline V gene sequence: CDR1 SGHTA, CDR2 FQGNSA. The CDR3 loop reads CASSLESVIEAFF. The CDR3 DNA is TGTGCCAGCAGCTTAGAGTCGGTGATTGAAGCTTTCTTT.

This clonotype was picked up a small number of times. The chain couples TRBV7-3 to TRBJ2-5; 8 bases fit TRBD1. This CDR3 comprises 16 residues. V shed 3 bases, J shed 1 base, and the junction held 7 bases outside the gene matches. Germline V gives CDR1 SGHTA, CDR2 FQGTGA. The CDR3 coding sequence is TGTGCCAGCAGCTTGTCAGGGGGCCCGGGCCAAGAGACCCAGTACTTC. Translation gives CASSLSGGPGQETQYF.

This clonotype was recorded a few times. CDR3 protein: CASRKDRGYSGANVLTF. The CDR3, as DNA: TGTGCCAGCAGGAAAGACAGGGGGTATAGTGGGGCCAACGTCCTGACTTTC. V gene TRBV27 combines with J gene TRBJ2-6; 9 nucleotides match TRBD1. Germline V gene sequence: CDR1 MNHEY, CDR2 SMNVEV (reference sequence). The trim removed 6 bases at V and 3 bases at J, leaving 9 bases unmatched. The CDR3 is made up of 17 amino acids.

The chain is built from TRBV12-3 or TRBV12-4 and TRBJ2-1; 11 nucleotides agree with TRBD2. V gave up 4 bases and J gave up 9 bases; unmatched junction bases: 8. The CDR3 loop spans 15 amino acids. The CDR3 protein is CASSSLAGASGEQFF. The CDR3, as DNA: TGTGCCAGCAGTTCACTAGCGGGAGCGTCGGGTGAGCAGTTCTTC.

The V gene is TRBV2, the J gene TRBJ1-4, with D possibly TRBD1 on 5 matching bases. The CDR3 loop spans 14 amino acids. The V end lost 3 bases, the J end lost 8 bases, and 13 bases lay between the germline ends. Germline values: CDR1 SNHLY, CDR2 FYNNEI. The CDR3 is CASSDWGDQEKLFF. Here the CDR3 DNA reads TGTGCCAGCAGTGATTGGGGGGATCAGGAAAAACTGTTTTTT.

V and J are TRBV12-3 or TRBV12-4 and TRBJ2-7; TRBD2 is a possible D gene (5 bases). CDR3 length: 13 residues. With 5 bases removed from V and 3 bases from J, the gap between germline ends came to 11 bases. In DNA, the CDR3 is TGTGCCAGCAGTGCAGGACTCATCTACGAGCAGTACTTC. It yields the protein CASSAGLIYEQYF.

The table lists this clonotype with a count of one. The V gene is TRBV2, the J gene TRBJ2-5; no clear D. CDR1 is SNHLY, CDR2 FYNNEI, per germline. This CDR3 is 14 amino acids long. V gave up 4 bases and J gave up 4 bases, with 13 bases separating them. Here the CDR3 DNA reads TGTGCCAGCAGTGGGTCGGTCTGGATAGAGACCCAGTACTTC. It specifies CASSGSVWIETQYF. Full variable domain (remainder filled in from reference TRBV2 and TRBJ2-5): EPEVTQTPSHQVTQMGQEVILRCVPISNHLYFYWYRQILGQKVEFLVSFYNNEISEKSEIFDDQFSVERPDGSNFTLKIRSTKLEDSAMYFCASSGSVWIETQYFGPGTRLLVL.

Remarks on this clonotype: Compared with germline, one end of the junction differs, possibly owing to a read error. The J gene is TRBJ1-2, the V gene TRBV5-1; TRBD1 matches at 8 bases. CDR3 length: 14 amino acids. Germline loops: CDR1 SGHRS, CDR2 YFSETQ. Written as DNA, the CDR3 is TGCGCCTGCAGCCCAGGACAGGGCGGCTATGGCTACACCTTC. This sequence encodes CACSPGQGGYGYTF. Together with reference TRBV5-1 and TRBJ1-2, the CDR3 gives the full variable domain: KAGVTQTPRYLIKTRGQQVTLSCSPISGHRSVSWYQQTPGQGLQFLFEYFSETQRNKGNFPGRFSGRQFSNSRSEMNVSTLELGDSALYLCACSPGQGGYGYTFGSGTRLTVV.

The CDR3 sequence: CASSVLVAANEKLFF. CDR3 DNA sequence: TGTGCCAGCAGTGTCCTGGTGGCAGCAAATGAAAAACTGTTTTTT. The chain employs TRBV6-6 and TRBJ1-4; no firm D call. Germline V gives CDR1 MNHNY, CDR2 SVGAGI (reference sequence). Trimming left V 5 bases short and J 5 bases short, with 15 bases between. The CDR3 contains 15 residues.

The rearrangement joins TRBV19 to TRBJ2-3, with TRBD1 as a possible D gene (7 bases). In germline, CDR1 is LNHDA, CDR2 SQIVND (reference sequence). Deletions cut 5 bases from V and 4 bases from J, with 19 bases between. The CDR3 runs to 16 residues. The CDR3 DNA reads TGTGCCAGTAGTTCCAACGGAGGGGGACAGCCAGATACGCAGTATTTT. Translating gives CASSSNGGGQPDTQYF.

This clonotype has a handful of counts. The genes are TRBV12-3 or TRBV12-4 and TRBJ2-3; no clear D gene. Trimming took off 4 bases at V and 5 bases at J, with 16 bases between the two ends. The CDR3 runs to 15 residues. In DNA form, the CDR3 reads TGTGCCAGCAGTTCCGCAGCCTGGGGAATAGATACGCAGTATTTT. Amino acids: CASSSAAWGIDTQYF.

This clonotype occurred many times. V is TRBV7-6 and J is TRBJ1-1; D is unclear. Germline CDR1 reads SGHVS; CDR2 reads FNYEAQ. The ends were cut back, 0 bases at V and 3 bases at J, with 14 bases in the middle. CDR3 length equals 16 residues. The CDR3 spells CASSLALTISDTEAFF. The CDR3 coding sequence is TGTGCCAGCAGCTTAGCCCTGACCATATCGGACACTGAAGCTTTCTTT.

Regarding this clonotype: A read error may account for a junction end that differs from germline. CDR3 DNA sequence: TGTGCCAGCAGCCCCACCCAGGGTTACACTGGGGCCAACGTCCTGTCTTTC. Translated, it gives CASSPTQGYTGANVLSF. This chain uses TRBV27 with TRBJ2-6; tentative D call: TRBD1 (5 bases). CDR3 length equals 17 residues. The germline V gene has CDR1 MNHEY and CDR2 SMNVEV (reference sequence).